This TCR beta chain was captured in a study of CD8 T cells in ankylosing spondylitis. Study results and limitations: Within ankylosing spondylitis blood, a TCR beta motif made up of fewer than ten highly homologous variants appeared to be characteristic. Matched ankylosing spondylitis synovial fluid reportedly contained a significantly enriched population of disease-linked clones. Past studies reported some motif variants in reactive arthritis synovial fluid and blood.

By quantitative 5'-RACE with molecular barcodes, the TCR beta libraries were made. TCRdb ran MiXCR on the 5' RACE reads and lists one entry per CDR3 protein. Here the sample spans approximately 300,000 distinct CDR3 sequences, less than 25% being singletons. The CDR3 is 15 residues long. CDR1 MNHNS and CDR2 SASEGT come from the germline V gene. Trimming shortened V by 10 bases and J by 0 bases, and 16 bases separated the two germline ends. This clonotype was counted a few times. Its antigen is still unknown. The source of this sequence is a female donor with ankylosing spondylitis or in good health (not recorded which). The chain links TRBV6-1 to TRBJ1-5; a weak D match, TRBD1 (5 bases). The sample was blood, either unsorted or a sorted T cell fraction (not recorded which). CDR3 residues: CATLGQLYSNQPQHF. CDR3 bases: TGTGCCACCCTAGGACAACTCTATAGCAATCAGCCCCAGCATTTT.